A selection of T cell receptor beta chains follows, all from one sample in a study of control samples from healthy donors and cancer patients. Libraries were prepared by immunoSEQ multiplex PCR; TCRdb keeps only in-frame clonotypes and omits some of them. The sample carries fewer than 130,000 clones, 85% to 90% recorded once. The sequenced material came from PBMCs. The receptors here all came from a woman aged 60-75 years with lung cancer. The CDR3 runs from the conserved cysteine through the conserved F or W. D genes are given only for firm matches. Size is omitted from some rows. Given values are once, few, many or a class for expanded clones.

CDR3 length	D gene	V gene	J gene	clone size	CDR3 protein	CDR3 DNA
16	TRBD1	TRBV9	TRBJ2-5	NA	CASSGGQRPVGETQYF	TGTGCCAGCAGTGGGGGACAGCGACCCGTAGGGGAGACCCAGTACTTC
14	TRBD2	TRBV28	TRBJ2-7	NA	CAIEDMGLPYEQYF	TGTGCCATCGAGGATATGGGACTACCCTACGAGCAGTACTTC
16	TRBD1	TRBV7-9	TRBJ1-1	NA	CASSLGGARGKTEAFF	TGTGCCAGCAGCTTAGGAGGCGCCAGGGGGAAAACTGAAGCTTTCTTT
13	NA	TRBV12-3/TRBV12-4	TRBJ1-2	NA	CASSSTGVYGYTF	TGTGCCAGCAGTTCCACAGGAGTCTATGGCTACACCTTC
14	NA	TRBV4-3	TRBJ2-5	NA	CASSSGTAAETQYF	TGCGCCAGCAGCTCAGGAACGGCAGCTGAGACCCAGTACTTC
17	TRBD2	TRBV9	TRBJ2-1	once	CASSANAGTSGYNEQFF	TGTGCCAGCAGCGCCAACGCCGGGACTAGCGGTTACAATGAGCAGTTCTTC
16	TRBD1	TRBV6-2/TRBV6-3	TRBJ1-5	NA	CASSYRQGASNQPQHF	TGTGCCAGCAGTTACCGACAGGGGGCAAGCAATCAGCCCCAGCATTTT
17	TRBD2	TRBV15	TRBJ2-1	NA	CATSRERGLAGGGEQFF	TGTGCCACCAGCAGAGAAAGAGGACTAGCGGGAGGAGGCGAGCAGTTCTTC
13	NA	TRBV2	TRBJ2-6	once	CASTSTGANVLTF	TGTGCCAGCACCTCCACAGGGGCCAACGTCCTGACTTTC
19	TRBD1	TRBV4-1	TRBJ1-3	NA	CASSQDPRVRGLAGNTIYF	TGCGCCAGCAGCCAAGACCCGCGGGTGAGGGGGCTGGCTGGAAACACCATATATTTT
17	TRBD1	TRBV7-2	TRBJ1-2	NA	CASSPPLGQGLSYGYTF	TGTGCCAGCAGCCCCCCGTTGGGACAGGGTTTAAGTTATGGCTACACCTTC
13	NA	TRBV6-5	TRBJ1-2	NA	CASSYDGQNGYTF	TGTGCCAGCAGTTACGATGGACAAAATGGCTACACCTTC
13	TRBD1	TRBV5-1	TRBJ2-5	NA	CASSLQGQETQYF	TGCGCCAGCAGCTTACAGGGGCAAGAGACCCAGTACTTC
17	TRBD1	TRBV3-1/TRBV3-2	TRBJ1-2	NA	CASSQDLGRGHNYGYTF	TGTGCCAGCAGCCAAGATTTGGGAAGGGGGCACAACTATGGCTACACCTTC
16	NA	TRBV21-1	TRBJ1-2	NA	CASTHNRDRGRWGYTF	TGTGCCAGCACCCACAACCGGGACAGGGGGCGGTGGGGCTACACCTTC
15	NA	TRBV11-2	TRBJ2-7	many	CASSHARGKGYEQYF	TGTGCCAGCAGCCACGCTCGGGGGAAGGGCTACGAGCAGTACTTC
14	TRBD2	TRBV29-1	TRBJ2-5	NA	CSVVGAGGGETQYF	TGCAGCGTTGTCGGGGCGGGAGGCGGAGAGACCCAGTACTTC
13	TRBD1	TRBV19	TRBJ1-2	NA	CASSIGTGEGYTF	TGTGCCAGTAGTATAGGGACAGGGGAAGGCTACACCTTC